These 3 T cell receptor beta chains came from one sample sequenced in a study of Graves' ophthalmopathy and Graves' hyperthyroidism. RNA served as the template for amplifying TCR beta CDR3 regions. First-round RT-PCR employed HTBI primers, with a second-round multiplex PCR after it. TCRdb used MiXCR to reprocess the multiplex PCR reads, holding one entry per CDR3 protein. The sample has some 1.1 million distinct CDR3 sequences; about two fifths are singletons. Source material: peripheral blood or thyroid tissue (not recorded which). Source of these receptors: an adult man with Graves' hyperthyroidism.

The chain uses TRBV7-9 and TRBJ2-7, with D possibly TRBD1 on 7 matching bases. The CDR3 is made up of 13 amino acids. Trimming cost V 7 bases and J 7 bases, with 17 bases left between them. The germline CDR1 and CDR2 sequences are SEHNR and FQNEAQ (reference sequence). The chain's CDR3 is CASNVGGQCEQYF. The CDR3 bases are TGTGCCAGCAACGTGGGGGGACAGTGTGAGCAGTACTTC.

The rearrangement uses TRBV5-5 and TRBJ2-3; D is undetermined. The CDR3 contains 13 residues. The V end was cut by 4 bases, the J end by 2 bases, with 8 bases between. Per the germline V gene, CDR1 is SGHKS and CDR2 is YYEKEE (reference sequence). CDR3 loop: CASSRGVTDTQYF. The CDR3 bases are TGTGCCAGCAGCCGCGGAGTCACAGATACGCAGTATTTT.

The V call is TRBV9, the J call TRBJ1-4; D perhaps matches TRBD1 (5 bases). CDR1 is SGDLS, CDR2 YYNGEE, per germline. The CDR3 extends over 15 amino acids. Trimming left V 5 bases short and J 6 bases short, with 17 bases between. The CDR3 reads CASSLLGALDEKLFF. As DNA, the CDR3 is TGTGCCAGCAGTTTATTAGGGGCATTGGATGAAAAACTGTTTTTT.